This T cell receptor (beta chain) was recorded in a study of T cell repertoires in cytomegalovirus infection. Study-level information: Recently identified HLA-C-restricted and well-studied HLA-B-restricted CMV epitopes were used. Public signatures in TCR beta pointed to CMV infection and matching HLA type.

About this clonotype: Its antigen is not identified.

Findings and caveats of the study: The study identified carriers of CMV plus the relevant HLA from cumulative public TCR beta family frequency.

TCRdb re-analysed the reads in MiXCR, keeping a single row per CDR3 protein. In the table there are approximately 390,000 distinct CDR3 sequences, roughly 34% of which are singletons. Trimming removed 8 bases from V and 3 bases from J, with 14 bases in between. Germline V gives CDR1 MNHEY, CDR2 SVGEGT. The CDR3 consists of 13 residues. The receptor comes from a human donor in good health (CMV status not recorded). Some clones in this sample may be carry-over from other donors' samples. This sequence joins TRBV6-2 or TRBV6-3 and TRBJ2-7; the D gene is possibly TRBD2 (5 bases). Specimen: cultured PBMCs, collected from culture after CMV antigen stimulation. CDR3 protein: CASRTVGLYEQYF. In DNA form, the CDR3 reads TGTGCCAGCCGAACCGTTGGACTCTACGAGCAGTACTTC.